The clone carrying this T cell receptor (beta chain) was found a few times. The antigen is undetermined. The sample is drawn from a study of cytomegalovirus exposure and HLA in healthy donors. Germline CDR1 KGHSH, CDR2 LQKENI. Deletions cut 1 base from V and 1 base from J, with 7 bases between. The CDR3 covers 14 residues. The study, taken as a whole, reports: Among TCR beta chains, those listed as cytomegalovirus-associated numbered over 150. A few chains linked to CMV were shown in vitro to be specific for CMV antigens.

Assay used: immunoSEQ multiplex PCR; TCRdb lists only in-frame clones, some missing. The sample holds around 200,000 clones; 80% to 85% are singletons and the top ten take approximately 3%. The genes are TRBV18 and TRBJ1-1; D is ambiguous. The sample consisted of PBMCs. This receptor was obtained from a woman under 30 in good health and CMV-seropositive. The CDR3 region is CASSPQSENTEAFF. Written as DNA, the CDR3 is TGTGCCAGCTCACCACAGAGTGAGAACACTGAAGCTTTCTTT.